The 19 T cell receptor beta chains given below trace back to one sample, sequenced in a study of blood T cell repertoires in COVID-19. Generated by immunoSEQ multiplex PCR, the TCRdb table keeps only in-frame clones and is missing some. The sample holds more than 200,000 clones, around 84% seen once. Input material: peripheral blood. The receptor source for this set is a woman aged 80 or over with COVID-19, enrolled during active disease.

V usage is TRBV7-2 and J usage is TRBJ2-1; possible D gene TRBD1, 6 bases. Trimming removed 5 bases at V and 6 bases at J, with 17 bases between. The CDR3 has 15 amino acids. From germline, CDR1 is SGHTA and CDR2 FQGNSA. CDR3 DNA sequence: TGTGCCAGCAGCCCGAGTCCGACCAGGGGCAATGAGCAGTTCTTC. Residues: CASSPSPTRGNEQFF.

V gene TRBV6-4 combines with J gene TRBJ1-2; tentatively, D is TRBD1 (6 bases). The CDR3 runs 15 residues. V was shortened by 4 bases and J by 8 bases, with 20 bases between the two germline ends. Per the germline V gene, CDR1 is MRHNA and CDR2 is SNTAGT. The CDR3 protein is CASSAGGRDGLGYTF. CDR3 DNA sequence: TGTGCCAGCAGTGCTGGGGGCAGGGACGGACTCGGCTACACCTTC.

The gene calls are TRBV24-1 and TRBJ1-5; D is unresolved. This CDR3 region has 13 residues. CDR1 KGHDR and CDR2 SFDVKD come from the germline V gene. The ends were cut back, 4 bases at V and 7 bases at J, with 10 bases in the middle. This chain's CDR3 is CATSDRSGQPQHF. CDR3 DNA: TGTGCCACCAGTGACAGATCCGGGCAGCCCCAGCATTTT.

The rearrangement links TRBV6-5 to TRBJ2-6, with D perhaps matching TRBD1 (6 bases). Trimming took 7 bases from V and 3 from J, leaving 10 bases between them. The CDR3 has 14 amino acids. Germline values: CDR1 MNHEY, CDR2 SVGAGI. CDR3 protein: CASTRGGGANVLTF. In DNA form, the CDR3 reads TGTGCCAGCACCAGGGGTGGTGGGGCCAACGTCCTGACTTTC.

V is TRBV7-9 and J is TRBJ1-1; 7 nucleotides align to TRBD1. Germline V gene data show CDR1 as SEHNR and CDR2 as FQNEAQ (reference sequence). The CDR3 spans 14 residues. The V segment lost 5 bases and the J segment 3 bases; nucleotides outside the gene matches: 6. The CDR3: CASSRGQLDTEAFF. The DNA for the CDR3 is TGTGCCAGCAGCAGGGGACAGTTGGACACTGAAGCTTTCTTT.

J is TRBJ2-1 and V is TRBV19; tentatively, D is TRBD2 (5 bases). Deletions cut 4 bases from V and 8 bases from J, with 15 bases between. Germline CDR1 and CDR2: LNHDA and SQIVND (reference sequence). This CDR3 region has 14 residues. The CDR3 loop is CASSRDLVGDEQFF. DNA of the CDR3: TGTGCCAGTAGTAGAGACTTGGTCGGGGATGAGCAGTTCTTC.

The chain joins TRBV5-1 to TRBJ2-7; 9 bases are shared with TRBD1. CDR3 length: 15 amino acids. Trimming cost V 4 bases and J 2 bases; bases outside gene matches: 7. Germline assignment: CDR1 SGHRS and CDR2 YFSETQ. The CDR3 DNA follows: TGCGCCAGCAGCCCCCGGGGGGACAGGGCCTACGAGCAGTACTTC. Its translation is CASSPRGDRAYEQYF.

The chain recombines TRBV3-1 (or the pseudogene TRBV3-2) with TRBJ2-2; 14 bases fit TRBD2. The CDR3 consists of 20 residues. CDR1 and CDR2 from the germline V gene are LGHDT and YNNKEL (reference sequence). J was trimmed by 2 bases and V by 4 bases; bases with no gene match: 12. For the CDR3, the DNA is TGTGCCAGCAGCCTGATCCCCGGGACTAGCGGGGGAGTTAACACCGGGGAGCTGTTTTTT. Translating it yields CASSLIPGTSGGVNTGELFF.

This clone was recorded a few times. This chain joins TRBV3-1 (or the pseudogene TRBV3-2) and TRBJ1-1, with D possibly matching TRBD1 (6 bases). The CDR3 loop spans 14 amino acids. The V and J ends lost 3 bases and 8 bases respectively, with 16 bases between them. CDR1 LGHDT and CDR2 YNNKEL come from the germline V gene (reference sequence). This chain's CDR3 is CASSHGMNRAEAFF. The CDR3 bases are TGTGCCAGCAGCCACGGGATGAACAGGGCAGAAGCTTTCTTT.

V usage is TRBV28 and J usage is TRBJ1-1, with TRBD1 as a possible D gene (6 bases). Germline V gene data show CDR1 as MDHEN and CDR2 as SYDVKM. This CDR3 region has 16 residues. V gave up 2 bases and J gave up 6 bases, with 19 bases separating them. DNA of the CDR3: TGTGCCAGCAGTTTAAACAGGGTAACGGGTGGAGCTGAAGCTTTCTTT. The encoded protein is CASSLNRVTGGAEAFF.

The V call is TRBV5-4, the J call TRBJ2-1, with D perhaps matching TRBD1 (6 bases). The V and J ends lost 1 base and 5 bases respectively, with 16 bases between them. Germline V gene sequence: CDR1 SGHNT, CDR2 YYREEE (reference sequence). The CDR3 sequence is 16 residues long. CDR3 nucleotides: TGTGCCAGCAGCTTGTCAGGGGCCGGAGTAGACAATGAGCAGTTCTTC. It encodes CASSLSGAGVDNEQFF.

The chain joins TRBV7-3 to TRBJ2-5; a weak D match, TRBD1 (6 bases). This CDR3 has 12 amino acids. The germline V gene has CDR1 SGHTA and CDR2 FQGTGA. V was cut by 4 bases and J by 10 bases, with 13 bases left in between. In DNA form, the CDR3 reads TGTGCCAGCAGCTCGATACAGGGCAGCCAGTACTTC. Its protein product is CASSSIQGSQYF.

The chain links TRBV5-4 to TRBJ2-2; TRBD2 matches 8 bases. V lost 0 bases and J lost 10; bases outside the gene matches: 2. The CDR3 covers 13 residues. CDR1 SGHNT and CDR2 YYREEE come from the germline V gene (reference sequence). The CDR3 DNA sequence: TGTGCCAGCAGCTTGGCAGCGGGGGAGGAGCTGTTTTTT. Translating gives CASSLAAGEELFF.

V and J are TRBV6-1 and TRBJ1-1; 7 bases align to TRBD1. CDR3 length: 16 amino acids. Trimming cost V 4 bases and J 1 base; bases outside gene matches: 9. The germline V gene encodes CDR1 MNHNS and CDR2 SASEGT. The CDR3 coding sequence is TGTGCCAGCAGTGTCCAAGGGGGCCGGGGGAACACTGAAGCTTTCTTT. Its translation: CASSVQGGRGNTEAFF.

The chain is built from TRBV7-2 and TRBJ1-3; no definite D call. Per the germline V gene, CDR1 is SGHTA and CDR2 is FQGNSA. The CDR3 contains 16 residues. Trimming stripped 5 bases from V and 0 bases from J, with 14 bases between. In DNA, the CDR3 is TGTGCCAGCAGCGGAGGGTTCGGCAGCTCTGGAAACACCATATATTTT. Amino acids: CASSGGFGSSGNTIYF.

The chain uses TRBV11-1 and TRBJ2-5, with 7 bases lining up with TRBD1. Trimming took 0 bases from V and 3 from J; bases not matched to a gene: 1. Germline lookup yields CDR1 SGHAT and CDR2 FQDESV (reference sequence). The CDR3 extends over 14 amino acids. CDR3 loop: CASSLATGKETQYF. The CDR3 DNA follows: TGTGCCAGCAGCTTAGCGACAGGGAAAGAGACCCAGTACTTC.

The chain carries TRBV21-1 and TRBJ1-1; the table's D gene call, TRBD1, was not cross checked with the DNA. TRBV21-1 is a known pseudogene. The CDR3 is 17 residues long. In DNA, the CDR3 is TGTGCCAGCAGCAAATCGAAATCCTATACAGGGGTCACTGAAGCTTTCTTT. It is translated as CASSKSKSYTGVTEAFF.

CDR3 coding DNA: TGCGCCAGCAGCTCTACCTCCGTGGTTGGTGAGCAGTTCTTC. This encodes CASSSTSVVGEQFF. The V call is TRBV5-1, the J call TRBJ2-1; no definite D call. The CDR3 consists of 14 residues. Between the trimmed V and J ends, which lost 3 bases and 9 bases, there was a span of 16 bases. Germline values: CDR1 SGHRS, CDR2 YFSETQ.

The V gene is TRBV4-1, the J gene TRBJ1-1; D is possibly TRBD1 (5 bases). The CDR3 extends over 15 amino acids. From germline, CDR1 is MGHRA and CDR2 YSYEKL. V lost 0 bases to trimming and J lost 3 bases, with 11 bases between them. Written as DNA, the CDR3 is TGCGCCAGCAGCCAAGATCACGGGGGGTACACTGAAGCTTTCTTT. Translated: CASSQDHGGYTEAFF.